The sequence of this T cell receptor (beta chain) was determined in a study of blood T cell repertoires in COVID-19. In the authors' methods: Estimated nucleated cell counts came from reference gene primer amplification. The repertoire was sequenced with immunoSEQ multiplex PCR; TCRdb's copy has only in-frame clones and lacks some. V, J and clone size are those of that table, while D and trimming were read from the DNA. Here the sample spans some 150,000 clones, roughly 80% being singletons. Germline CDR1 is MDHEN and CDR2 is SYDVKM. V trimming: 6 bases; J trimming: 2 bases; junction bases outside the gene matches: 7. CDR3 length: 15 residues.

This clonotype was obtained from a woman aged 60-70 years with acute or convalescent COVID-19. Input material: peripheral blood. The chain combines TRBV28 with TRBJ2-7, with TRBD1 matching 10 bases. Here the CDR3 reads CASSYDRGLTYEQYF. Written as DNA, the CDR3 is TGTGCCAGCAGCTACGACAGGGGGCTCACCTACGAGCAGTACTTC.